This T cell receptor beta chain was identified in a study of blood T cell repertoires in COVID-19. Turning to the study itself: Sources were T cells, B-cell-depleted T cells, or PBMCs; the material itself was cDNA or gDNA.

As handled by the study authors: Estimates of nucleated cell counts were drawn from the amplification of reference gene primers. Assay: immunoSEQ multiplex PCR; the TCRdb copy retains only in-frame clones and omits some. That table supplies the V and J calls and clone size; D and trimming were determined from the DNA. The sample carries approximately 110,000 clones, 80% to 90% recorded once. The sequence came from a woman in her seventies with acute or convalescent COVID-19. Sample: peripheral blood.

The CDR3, as DNA: TGTGCCATCAGTGAGTCGAGGGACTTGGGGGAGACCCAGTACTTC. The encoded protein is CAISESRDLGETQYF. The rearrangement joins TRBV10-3 to TRBJ2-5; weak D call: TRBD2 (6 bases). This CDR3 is 15 amino acids long. Germline values: CDR1 ENHRY, CDR2 SYGVKD. V was pared by 0 bases and J by 5 bases, with 13 bases between.